The 30 T cell receptor beta chains reported below all come from one sample, sequenced in a study of regulatory T cells in long-lasting Graves disease (dated by TCRdb to the early 2020s). The library was prepared using multiplex PCR. Data came from an Illumina HiSeq 4000. To build TCR beta libraries, CDR3 regions were amplified by Arm-PCR using iRepertoire HTBI primers. Clones were called with MiXCR by TCRdb after fastp trimmed the public reads at Q25, and only in-frame beta chains were retained. Rows merge per CDR3 protein into single entries with the most common DNA and genes. This sample gives about 220,000 distinct CDR3 sequences in total; roughly 20% of them show up just once. 12% of the sample belongs to the ten largest clones. This sample's time point label indicates: newly diagnosed GD, antithyroid drugs for less than 3 months. For both TCR sequencing and RNA sequencing, RNA was extracted from PBMCs in TRIzol.

This sample also appeared in a second study, on T cells in Graves' hyperthyroidism and ophthalmopathy.

This specimen consisted of peripheral blood mononuclear cells (PBMCs), obtained at new diagnosis, from a patient treated with antithyroid drugs. The source of these receptors is a woman aged 25-40 years with Graves disease. Donor details come from another sample of the same person, matched by shared clones.

This clonotype was counted ten times or more. The chain combines TRBV30 with TRBJ1-4; 9 bases line up with TRBD1. The length of the CDR3 is 14 residues. With V trimmed by 5 bases and J by 8 bases, 9 bases remained unmatched. The germline V gene has CDR1 GTSNPN and CDR2 SVGIG (reference sequence). The DNA of the CDR3 is TGTGCCTGGGCCCGGGACAGGGTCAACGAAAAACTGTTTTTT. The encoded protein is CAWARDRVNEKLFF.

Ten or more counts support this clonotype. This chain joins TRBV11-2 and TRBJ2-7; 9 nucleotides align to TRBD2. This CDR3 comprises 16 residues. Trimming removed 5 bases from V and 2 bases from J; junction bases left unmatched: 10. Germline V gene data show CDR1 as SGHAT and CDR2 as FQNNGV. CDR3 sequence: CASSPRGSGSTYEQYF. In DNA, the CDR3 is TGTGCCAGCAGCCCCCGAGGTAGCGGGAGTACCTACGAGCAGTACTTC.

At least ten counts were recorded for this clonotype. This rearrangement joins TRBV3-1 to TRBJ1-2; D is uncertain. This CDR3 spans 16 amino acids. The germline CDR1 and CDR2 sequences are LGHDT and YNNKEL (reference sequence). Trimming cost V 4 bases and J 0 bases, with 15 bases left between them. The CDR3 spells CASSPLTVSPNYGYTF. CDR3 bases: TGTGCCAGCAGCCCCCTGACGGTCTCCCCTAACTATGGCTACACCTTC.

This clonotype was recorded at least ten times. DNA for the CDR3: TGTGCCAGCAGCTTCACAGGACGCGAAGCTTTCTTT. It translates to CASSFTGREAFF. The V call is TRBV11-3, the J call TRBJ1-1; D might be TRBD1 (5 bases). Trimming stripped 3 bases from V and 8 bases from J, with 10 bases between. The CDR3 has 12 residues. The V gene's germline CDR1 is SGHNT and CDR2 YENEEA.

Turning to this clonotype: A read error likely explains this, since a far larger clone differs by one base. The chain combines TRBV11-2 with TRBJ2-4; TRBD2 matches 10 bases. The J call may not be correct, given that the DNA end is closer to TRBJ2-1. CDR3 size: 15 residues. Looked up from germline, CDR1 is SGHAT and CDR2 is FQNNGV. CDR3 nucleotide sequence: TGTGCCAGCACCCCGAGGACTAGCGGTAACAATGGGCAGTTCTTC. It translates to CASTPRTSGNNGQFF.

As for this clonotype: A read error is the likely source, as a far larger clone sits one nucleotide away. This chain joins TRBV28 and TRBJ2-3, with D possibly being TRBD1 (6 bases). The CDR3 length is 16 residues. CDR1 is MDHEN, CDR2 SYDVKM, per germline. Trimming took off 5 bases at V and 2 bases at J, with 17 bases between the two ends. The CDR3, as DNA: TGTGCCAGCAGTGATCGGACAGAGGCCAACACAGATACGCAGTATTTT. The encoded protein is CASSDRTEANTDTQYF.

This clonotype was found many times. The gene calls are TRBV4-1 and TRBJ2-1, with D unresolved. Germline CDR1 MGHRA, CDR2 YSYEKL. The CDR3 totals 15 residues. The ends were cut back, 0 bases at V and 10 bases at J, with 16 bases in the middle. This CDR3 reads CASSQDSPVSGEQFF. The CDR3 nucleotides are TGCGCCAGCAGCCAAGATTCCCCCGTTAGTGGGGAGCAGTTCTTC.

This clonotype was seen many times. V is TRBV20-1 and J is TRBJ2-5, with 11 bases that match TRBD2. Germline assignment: CDR1 DFQATT and CDR2 SNEGSKA (reference sequence). V was clipped by 1 base and J by 4 bases; unmatched bases: 11. There are 17 residues in the CDR3. The CDR3 protein is CSARVVAGGPIGETQYF. For the CDR3, the DNA is TGCAGTGCTAGAGTGGTAGCGGGGGGGCCGATCGGAGAGACCCAGTACTTC.

The rearrangement links TRBV11-2 to TRBJ1-5; D perhaps matches TRBD1 (5 bases). The V gene lost 1 base and the J gene lost 5 bases, with 12 bases spanning the gap. Germline assignment: CDR1 SGHAT and CDR2 FQNNGV. This CDR3 has 15 residues. Here the CDR3 DNA reads TGTGCCAGCAGCTTAGGGGGACGCACTCATCAGCCCCAGCATTTT. This encodes CASSLGGRTHQPQHF.

This clonotype was detected many times. V and J are TRBV19 and TRBJ1-2, with 7 bases aligning to TRBD1. The CDR3 has 14 residues. CDR1 and CDR2 from the germline V gene are LNHDA and SQIVND (reference sequence). J gave up 2 bases and V 7 bases, and 7 bases lay outside the gene matches. As DNA, the CDR3 is TGTGCCAGTACCCCGACAGGGAGCAACTATGGCTACACCTTC. This codes for CASTPTGSNYGYTF. Combining the CDR3 with reference TRBV19 and TRBJ1-2 gives the whole variable domain DGGITQSPKYLFRKEGQNVTLSCEQNLNHDAMYWYRQDPGQGLRLIYYSQIVNDFQKGDIAEGYSVSREKKESFPLTVTSAQKNPTAFYLCASTPTGSNYGYTFGSGTRLTVV.

The sample holds many counts of this clonotype. V gene TRBV5-1 combines with J gene TRBJ2-1; 12 bases agree with TRBD2. The CDR3 has 16 residues. Germline V gives CDR1 SGHRS, CDR2 YFSETQ. V trimming: 4 bases; J trimming: 6 bases; junction bases outside the gene matches: 8. The DNA for the CDR3 is TGCGCCAGCAGCATAGTGACTAGCGGGAGACCCAATGAGCAGTTCTTC. Translated: CASSIVTSGRPNEQFF.

Regarding this clonotype: A single base separates this from a much larger clone, so it may be a read error. The chain couples TRBV6-1 to TRBJ1-5; 10 bases map to TRBD1. Germline CDR1 reads MNHNS; CDR2 reads SASEGT. The CDR3 covers 14 residues. The CDR3, as DNA: TGTGCCAGCAGCAAAGGGGACAGGGGACAGCCCCGGCATTTT. Residues: CASSKGDRGQPRHF.

This clonotype was recorded once. This chain uses TRBV18 with TRBJ2-2; 7 bases match TRBD1. The germline CDR1 and CDR2 sequences are KGHSH and LQKENI. V shed 5 bases, J shed 5 bases, and the junction held 8 bases outside the gene matches. The CDR3 contains 15 residues. In nucleotides, the CDR3 is TGTGCCAGCTCAATTCCGGGACAGTTAACCGGGGAGCTGTTTTTT. Translating it yields CASSIPGQLTGELFF.

Comment on this clonotype: An end of the junction differs from the germline gene, which may be a read error. The rearrangement links TRBV20-1 to TRBJ2-1; 8 nucleotides align to TRBD2. CDR1 DFQATT and CDR2 SNEGSKA come from the germline V gene (reference sequence). The CDR3 is 17 amino acids. The CDR3 here is CSASGGAGSSSHNEQFF. The CDR3 region has the DNA TGCAGTGCTAGCGGGGGGGCAGGGAGTAGCTCCCACAATGAGCAGTTCTTC.

This rearrangement joins TRBV7-1 to TRBJ2-3, with 9 bases fitting TRBD2. TRBV7-1 is known as an ORF, though its function is uncertain. The CDR3 extends over 18 amino acids. J gave up 5 bases and V 3 bases, and 15 bases lay outside the gene matches. This CDR3 reads CASSSWGSSGVAVDTQYF. CDR3 DNA: TGTGCCAGCAGCTCCTGGGGGTCTAGCGGGGTGGCTGTAGATACGCAGTATTTT.

This clonotype came up many times. The rearrangement joins TRBV2 to TRBJ2-2; D uncertain. The CDR3 consists of 16 residues. Trimming took 1 base from V and 0 from J, leaving 9 bases between them. Per germline, CDR1 SNHLY and CDR2 FYNNEI. The CDR3 DNA is TGTGCCAGCAGTGAAGGGCAAACCGCGAACACCGGGGAGCTGTTTTTT. Residues: CASSEGQTANTGELFF.

This clonotype was found many times. In DNA, the CDR3 is TGTGCCAGCAGCTATCAGGGGACGTTCGGAAACACCATATATTTT. Protein product: CASSYQGTFGNTIYF. V gene TRBV12-3 or TRBV12-4 combines with J gene TRBJ1-3; tentative D call: TRBD1 (6 bases). This CDR3 has 15 amino acids. V dropped 6 bases and J dropped 4 bases, with 16 bases sitting between them.

This clonotype was observed a few times. The chain joins TRBV20-1 to TRBJ2-7; 7 bases are shared with TRBD2. This CDR3 contains 15 residues. From germline, CDR1 is DFQATT and CDR2 SNEGSKA (reference sequence). V was pared by 4 bases and J by 6 bases, with 15 bases of the junction left unmatched. The DNA for the CDR3 is TGCAGTGCTACCGGTAAGGCGGGAGCCTTGGGCGAGCAGTACTTC. This encodes CSATGKAGALGEQYF.

The V and J genes are TRBV20-1 and TRBJ2-7; TRBD2 agrees at 8 bases. CDR3 length equals 17 residues. V lost 2 bases, J lost 2 bases, and 14 bases stayed unmatched. From germline, CDR1 is DFQATT and CDR2 SNEGSKA (reference sequence). CDR3 region: CSARSAGGGVWTYEQYF. The CDR3 DNA is TGCAGTGCTAGAAGCGCCGGGGGGGGGGTATGGACCTACGAGCAGTACTTC.

The chain recombines TRBV5-1 with TRBJ2-7; 10 bases fit TRBD2. Losses at the gene ends were 0 bases for V and 5 bases for J; bases not matched to a gene: 11. Germline V gene sequence: CDR1 SGHRS, CDR2 YFSETQ. The CDR3 spans 17 residues. The chain's CDR3 is CASSLGLAGASFHEQYF. CDR3 nucleotide sequence: TGCGCCAGCAGCTTGGGGCTAGCGGGAGCATCCTTCCACGAGCAGTACTTC.

This clonotype showed up many times. V gene TRBV29-1 combines with J gene TRBJ1-1; a possible D gene is TRBD1 (5 bases). V was pared by 1 base and J by 4 bases, with 13 bases between. This CDR3 region has 14 residues. Germline CDR1 is SQVTM and CDR2 is ANQGSEA. Here the CDR3 reads CSVEGLGGGTEAFF. The CDR3 DNA reads TGCAGCGTTGAAGGTCTCGGGGGGGGCACTGAAGCTTTCTTT.

As regards this clonotype: A clone one base away is much larger, so this may be a read error. The V and J genes are TRBV10-2 and TRBJ2-7; D gene ambiguous. The CDR3 is 13 residues long. Germline CDR1 WSHSY, CDR2 SAAADI. The CDR3 spells CASTLGTTYEQCF. Written as DNA, the CDR3 is TGCGCCAGCACCCTGGGCACTACCTACGAGCAGTGCTTC.

This clonotype is judged medium-sized. The chain carries TRBV2 and TRBJ2-3; the match to TRBD2 covers 13 bases. Germline CDR1 is SNHLY and CDR2 is FYNNEI. J gave up 6 bases and V 6 bases, and 3 bases lay outside the gene matches. The CDR3 covers 14 residues. The CDR3 coding sequence is TGTGCCAGCAGAGGACTAGCGGGAGTTGATACGCAGTATTTT. Amino acid sequence: CASRGLAGVDTQYF.

The chain recombines TRBV5-1 with TRBJ2-5, with TRBD1 as a possible D gene (5 bases). Between the trimmed V and J ends, which lost 4 bases and 2 bases, there was a span of 18 bases. Germline V gene lookup returns CDR1 SGHRS and CDR2 YFSETQ. This CDR3 has 16 residues. CDR3 in DNA: TGCGCCAGCAGCCCCTTCACCCAAGACAGACAAGAGACCCAGTACTTC. Translating it yields CASSPFTQDRQETQYF.

This clonotype has at least ten counts. The V and J genes are TRBV7-6 and TRBJ1-1, with 8 bases fitting TRBD1. Per the germline V gene, CDR1 is SGHVS and CDR2 is FNYEAQ. V was clipped by 2 bases and J by 5 bases; unmatched bases: 10. There are 16 residues in the CDR3. In DNA form, the CDR3 reads TGTGCCAGCAGCTTAATGCCCGGACAGGGAGGTACTGAAGCTTTCTTT. This gives the protein CASSLMPGQGGTEAFF. Full variable domain (remainder filled in from reference TRBV7-6 and TRBJ1-1): GAGVSQSPRYKVTKRGQDVALRCDPISGHVSLYWYRQALGQGPEFLTYFNYEAQQDKSGLPNDRFSAERPEGSISTLTIQRTEQRDSAMYRCASSLMPGQGGTEAFFGQGTRLTVV.

In this sample, this clonotype turned up a few times. It may be a read error: a sequence one base away is much more abundant. V gene TRBV7-9 combines with J gene TRBJ2-1; D remains ambiguous. This CDR3 spans 10 amino acids. With 4 bases removed from V and 7 bases from J, the gap between germline ends came to 2 bases. The germline gives CDR1 SEHNR, CDR2 FQNEAQ (reference sequence). CDR3 sequence reads: CASSSNEQFF. The CDR3 DNA is TGTGCCAGCAGCTCAAATGAGCAGTTCTTC.

This clonotype has ten or more counts. The rearrangement joins TRBV12-3 or TRBV12-4 to TRBJ2-1, with D unclear. CDR3 length equals 15 residues. V gave up 5 bases and J gave up 9 bases, with 20 bases separating them. This CDR3 is CASSARDSVPAEQFF. The CDR3 coding sequence is TGTGCCAGCAGTGCCCGAGATTCGGTCCCCGCTGAGCAGTTCTTC.

This clonotype was counted at least ten times. The chain has TRBV28 and TRBJ2-1; 8 bases line up with TRBD2. This CDR3 comprises 11 residues. Germline-derived CDR1 and CDR2 are MDHEN and SYDVKM. J lost 15 bases, V lost 3 bases, and 4 bases had no gene match. The CDR3 bases are TGTGCCAGCAGTTTGAGCGGGAGACGGTTCTTC. This translates into CASSLSGRRFF. Variable domain in full (rest from reference TRBV28 and TRBJ2-1): DVKVTQSSRYLVKRTGEKVFLECVQDMDHENMFWYRQDPGLGLRLIYFSYDVKMKEKGDIPEGYSVSREKKERFSLILESASTNQTSMYLCASSLSGRRFFGPGTRLTVL.

This clonotype showed up many times. V is TRBV9 and J is TRBJ2-5, with TRBD1 matching over 8 bases. The V segment lost 4 bases and the J segment 4 bases; nucleotides outside the gene matches: 9. The germline CDR1 and CDR2 sequences are SGDLS and YYNGEE. This CDR3 is 15 amino acids long. The CDR3 bases are TGTGCCAGCAGCTATGCAGGGGGCGCGGGAGAGACCCAGTACTTC. Protein sequence: CASSYAGGAGETQYF.

This clonotype was seen a few times. A read error may produce the germline difference seen at one junction end. The chain is built from TRBV19 and TRBJ1-2; possible D gene TRBD1, 6 bases. Per germline, CDR1 LNHDA and CDR2 SQIVND (reference sequence). The CDR3 spans 15 residues. The CDR3 protein is CASSLDRTVPYGYTF. The CDR3 DNA reads as TGTGCCAGTAGTCTAGATCGGACAGTGCCCTATGGCTACACCTTC.